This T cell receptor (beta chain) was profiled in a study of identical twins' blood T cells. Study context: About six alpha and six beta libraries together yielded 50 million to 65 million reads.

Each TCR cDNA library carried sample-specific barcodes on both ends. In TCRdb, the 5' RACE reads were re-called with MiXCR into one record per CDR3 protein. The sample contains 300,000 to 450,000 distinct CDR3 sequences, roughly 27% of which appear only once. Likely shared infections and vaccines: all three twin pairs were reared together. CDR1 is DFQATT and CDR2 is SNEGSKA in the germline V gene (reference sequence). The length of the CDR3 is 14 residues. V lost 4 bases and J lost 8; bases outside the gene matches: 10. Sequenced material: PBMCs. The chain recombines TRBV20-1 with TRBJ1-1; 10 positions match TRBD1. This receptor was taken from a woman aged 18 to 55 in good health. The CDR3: CSAMPGQGRAEAFF. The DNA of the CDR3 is TGCAGTGCTATGCCGGGACAGGGGCGCGCCGAAGCTTTCTTT.